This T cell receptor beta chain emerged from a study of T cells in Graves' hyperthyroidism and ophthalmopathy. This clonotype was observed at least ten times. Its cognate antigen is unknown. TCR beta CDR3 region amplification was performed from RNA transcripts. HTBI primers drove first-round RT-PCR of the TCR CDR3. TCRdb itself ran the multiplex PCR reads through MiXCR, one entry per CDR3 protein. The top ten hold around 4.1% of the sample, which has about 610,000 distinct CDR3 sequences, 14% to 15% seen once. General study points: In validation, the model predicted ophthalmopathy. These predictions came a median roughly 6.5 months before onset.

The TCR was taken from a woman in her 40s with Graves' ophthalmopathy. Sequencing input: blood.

Here the CDR3 reads CATGQGSYEQYF. The CDR3 DNA reads TGTGCCACCGGACAAGGGTCCTACGAGCAGTACTTC. The chain combines TRBV24-1 with TRBJ2-7, with D tentatively TRBD1 (5 bases). Trimming cost V 9 bases and J 1 base, with 9 bases left between them. The CDR3 sequence is 12 residues long. Per germline, CDR1 KGHDR and CDR2 SFDVKD.